This is a list of T cell receptor beta chains from one sample in a study of identical twins. TCRdb processed the 5' RACE reads anew with MiXCR; each CDR3 protein has one entry. The repertoire holds hundreds of thousands of distinct CDR3 sequences, just over 7% seen once, with around 1.6% in the top ten. Separately, the same data were catalogued under a study of yellow fever vaccine responses in identical twins.

The sample taken for sequencing was PBMCs. These receptors all come from a woman aged 18-30 years in good health. CDR3s include the opening cysteine and the closing phenylalanine or tryptophan. Each record gives: J gene, clone size, V gene, D gene, CDR3 protein, CDR3 DNA. A D gene is named only where the DNA matches it firmly. Not all rows give a size; the values are once, few, many and, for expanded clones, a class.

TRBJ2-7	few	TRBV3-1	.	CASSQDWWGASYEQYF	TGTGCCAGCAGCCAAGATTGGTGGGGCGCTTCCTACGAGCAGTACTTC
TRBJ2-1	few	TRBV5-6	TRBD2	CASNIAGGIWEQFF	TGTGCCAGTAATATAGCGGGGGGTATTTGGGAGCAGTTCTTC
TRBJ2-2	.	TRBV5-1	TRBD2	CASSLAGLAGRNTGELFF	TGCGCCAGCAGCTTGGCCGGACTAGCGGGACGGAACACCGGGGAGCTGTTTTTT
TRBJ1-2	.	TRBV3-1	.	CASSPQGFGYGYTF	TGTGCCAGCAGCCCACAGGGATTCGGCTATGGCTACACCTTC
TRBJ2-1	few	TRBV5-1	.	CASSLGVPPNEQFF	TGCGCCAGCAGCTTGGGAGTACCCCCCAATGAGCAGTTCTTC
TRBJ2-7	.	TRBV5-6	TRBD2	CASSWGPLAGVSYEQYF	TGTGCCAGCAGTTGGGGACCACTAGCGGGAGTCTCCTACGAGCAGTACTTC
TRBJ2-3	few	TRBV20-1	.	CSAPIVRGSTDTQYF	TGCAGTGCCCCGATTGTAAGGGGGAGCACAGATACGCAGTATTTT
TRBJ1-5	many	TRBV20-1	TRBD1	CSATGTGGRGQPQHF	TGCAGTGCTACGGGGACAGGGGGAAGAGGTCAGCCCCAGCATTTT
TRBJ1-6	many	TRBV12-3/TRBV12-4	.	CASSVQAYNSPLHF	TGTGCCAGCAGTGTCCAGGCGTATAATTCACCCCTCCACTTT
TRBJ2-1	.	TRBV29-1	.	CSVEVGAGNEQFF	TGCAGCGTTGAAGTTGGGGCTGGCAATGAGCAGTTCTTC
TRBJ2-5	many	TRBV5-1	TRBD1	CASSTGDREETQYF	TGCGCCAGCAGCACTGGGGACAGGGAAGAGACCCAGTACTTC
TRBJ1-2	few	TRBV10-3	.	CAISEFDLYGYTF	TGTGCCATCAGTGAGTTCGACTTATATGGCTACACCTTC
TRBJ1-1	many	TRBV20-1	.	CSASGGRVETEAFF	TGCAGTGCTTCGGGGGGCAGGGTGGAAACTGAAGCTTTCTTT
TRBJ2-1	.	TRBV14	.	CASSPLWSSYNEQFF	TGTGCCAGCAGCCCCCTTTGGAGCTCCTACAATGAGCAGTTCTTC
TRBJ2-2	few	TRBV5-1	TRBD1	CASSRQGAYTGELFF	TGCGCCAGCAGCCGACAGGGGGCTTACACCGGGGAGCTGTTTTTT
TRBJ1-1	many	TRBV9	.	CASSHTGLATEAFF	TGTGCCAGCAGTCATACGGGGCTTGCCACTGAAGCTTTCTTT
TRBJ1-5	.	TRBV12-3/TRBV12-4	TRBD1	CASSLSQGAGQPQHF	TGTGCCAGCAGTTTGTCCCAGGGGGCCGGACAGCCCCAGCATTTT
TRBJ2-3	few	TRBV3-1	.	CASSLRGARADTQYF	TGTGCCAGCAGCCTTCGGGGGGCGCGTGCAGATACGCAGTATTTT
TRBJ2-1	many	TRBV10-2	.	CASSEGGEGQFF	TGCGCCAGCAGTGAGGGGGGAGAGGGACAGTTCTTC
TRBJ2-7	few	TRBV4-1	TRBD2	CASSQDVLAGEAEQYF	TGCGCCAGCAGCCAAGATGTTCTAGCGGGAGAGGCCGAGCAGTACTTC
TRBJ2-1	.	TRBV5-1	TRBD1	CASSGGTGGDEQFF	TGCGCCAGCAGCGGGGGAACAGGGGGCGATGAGCAGTTCTTC
TRBJ2-5	many	TRBV6-5	TRBD2	CASSQSTSGSPYQETQYF	TGTGCCAGCAGTCAATCGACTAGCGGGAGCCCGTACCAAGAGACCCAGTACTTC
TRBJ2-1	.	TRBV3-1	.	CASSRHDNEQFF	TGTGCCAGCTCCCGTCATGACAATGAGCAGTTCTTC
TRBJ2-1	many	TRBV2	.	CASRVQGLFSEQFF	TGTGCCAGCAGGGTACAGGGTCTCTTCAGTGAGCAGTTCTTC
TRBJ2-2	.	TRBV24-1	.	CATSVGFRTNNPNANTGELFF	TGTGCCACCAGTGTTGGGTTTCGGACTAACAACCCGAACGCGAACACCGGGGAGCTGTTTTTT
TRBJ2-1	many	TRBV5-8	.	CASSLGVGTKSYNEQFF	TGTGCCAGCAGCTTGGGCGTAGGAACGAAGTCCTACAATGAGCAGTTCTTC
TRBJ1-4	.	TRBV12-3/TRBV12-4	.	CASSLIGGEKLFF	TGTGCCAGCAGTTTAATTGGGGGCGAAAAACTGTTTTTT
TRBJ1-1	many	TRBV5-6	TRBD1	CASSYGQGIDSSTEAFF	TGTGCCAGCAGCTACGGACAGGGGATTGACAGCTCTACTGAAGCTTTCTTT
TRBJ1-1	many	TRBV7-2	.	CASSLIYGTEAFF	TGTGCCAGCAGCTTAATTTACGGGACTGAAGCTTTCTTT
TRBJ1-1	.	TRBV7-9	.	CASRTDSNTEAFF	TGTGCCAGCAGAACGGACTCGAACACTGAAGCTTTCTTT
TRBJ2-2	.	TRBV3-1	.	CASSQGTSPGELFF	TGTGCCAGCAGCCAAGGAACTAGCCCCGGGGAGCTGTTTTTT
TRBJ1-2	few	TRBV28	.	CASTEGGDSANYGYTF	TGTGCCAGCACGGAGGGGGGGGACTCGGCTAACTATGGCTACACCTTC
TRBJ2-1	.	TRBV4-1	.	CASSQDLGSPYNEQFF	TGCGCCAGCAGCCAAGATCTCGGGAGTCCCTACAATGAGCAGTTCTTC
TRBJ2-7	many	TRBV7-9	.	CASSPAATFRYEQYF	TGTGCCAGCAGCCCAGCGGCGACATTCCGCTACGAGCAGTACTTC
TRBJ1-6	.	TRBV12-3/TRBV12-4	.	CASSQQGFRDSPLHF	TGTGCCAGCAGCCAGCAGGGGTTTAGGGATTCACCCCTCCACTTT
TRBJ2-1	few	TRBV2	TRBD2	CASSIAGGPHNEQFF	TGTGCCAGCAGTATAGCGGGAGGGCCCCACAATGAGCAGTTCTTC
TRBJ2-2	few	TRBV12-3/TRBV12-4	TRBD1	CASRGDRVTGGELFF	TGTGCCAGCAGGGGCGACAGGGTCACCGGCGGGGAGCTGTTTTTT
TRBJ1-5	.	TRBV6-1	TRBD1	CASSGHLSGQGNQPQHF	TGTGCCAGCAGTGGCCACCTTTCGGGACAGGGGAATCAGCCCCAGCATTTT
TRBJ1-1	many	TRBV28	.	CASSLVGEVNTEAFF	TGTGCCAGCAGTTTAGTAGGGGAGGTGAACACTGAAGCTTTCTTT
TRBJ2-3	few	TRBV11-2	TRBD2	CASSPRTSGVEDTQYF	TGTGCCAGCAGCCCCAGGACTAGCGGGGTCGAAGATACGCAGTATTTT
TRBJ2-5	.	TRBV25-1	TRBD2	CASSDVGRVGETQYF	TGTGCCAGCAGTGACGTCGGGAGGGTGGGGGAGACCCAGTACTTC
TRBJ2-1	few	TRBV3-1	TRBD2	CASSQGRGGTSYNEQFF	TGTGCCAGCAGCCAAGGGCGGGGAGGGACCTCCTACAATGAGCAGTTCTTC
TRBJ2-1	.	TRBV20-1	.	CSARDGRTSFWSYNEQFF	TGCAGTGCTAGAGATGGCCGGACGTCTTTCTGGTCCTACAATGAGCAGTTCTTC
TRBJ2-1	few	TRBV15	.	CATSKVGDTYNEQFF	TGTGCCACCAGCAAGGTTGGCGATACCTACAATGAGCAGTTCTTC
TRBJ2-2	many	TRBV10-2	.	CASSEGPNTGELFF	TGCGCCAGCAGTGAGGGGCCGAACACCGGGGAGCTGTTTTTT
TRBJ2-1	many	TRBV12-3/TRBV12-4	.	CASSPGTRLRGQFF	TGTGCCAGCAGTCCTGGGACGCGGCTGAGGGGGCAGTTCTTC